One TCR beta chain is described in this entry. As handled by the study authors: Estimation of nucleated cell counts was performed using reference gene primer amplification. Sequenced by immunoSEQ multiplex PCR; TCRdb stores in-frame clones only, minus some. V and J calls and clone size follow that table, whereas D and trimming were derived from the DNA. The repertoire has roughly 220,000 clones, 84% of them found once; the top ten carry approximately 5.1%. The CDR3 spans 15 residues. Trimming at V came to 5 bases and at J to 10 bases, leaving 11 bases not matched to a gene. Germline CDR1 and CDR2: SGHAT and FQNNGV. The data belong to a study of blood T cell repertoires in COVID-19. Study-wide background: Acute and convalescent COVID-19 specimens originated in the United States, Italy and Spain.

Sequenced input: peripheral blood. This receptor was obtained from a woman aged 55-70 years who had recovered from COVID-19. The chain recombines TRBV11-2 with TRBJ1-4; TRBD1 matches 9 bases. The CDR3 DNA follows: TGTGCCAGCAGCCTCCGGACAGGGGACCTAAGAAAACTGTTTTTT. This translates into CASSLRTGDLRKLFF.